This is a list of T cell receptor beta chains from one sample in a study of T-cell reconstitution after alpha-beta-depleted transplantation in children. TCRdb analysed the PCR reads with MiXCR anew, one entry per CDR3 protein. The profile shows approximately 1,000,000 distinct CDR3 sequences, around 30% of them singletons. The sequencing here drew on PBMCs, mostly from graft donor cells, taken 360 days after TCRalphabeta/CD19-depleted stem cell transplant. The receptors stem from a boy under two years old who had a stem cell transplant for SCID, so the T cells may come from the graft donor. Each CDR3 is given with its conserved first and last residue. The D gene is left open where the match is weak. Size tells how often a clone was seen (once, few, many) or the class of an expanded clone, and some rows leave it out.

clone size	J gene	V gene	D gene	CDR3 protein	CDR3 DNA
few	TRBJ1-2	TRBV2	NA	CASSELLGKTNYGYTF	TGTGCCAGCAGTGAATTATTGGGGAAGACTAACTATGGCTACACCTTC
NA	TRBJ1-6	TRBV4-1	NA	CASSQGGHIKGSSYNSPLHF	TGCGCCAGCAGCCAAGGGGGCCACATTAAGGGGAGCTCCTATAATTCACCCCTCCACTTT
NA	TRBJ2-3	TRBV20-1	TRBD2	CSASGGFSTDTQYF	TGCAGTGCTAGCGGGGGGTTCTCCACAGATACGCAGTATTTT
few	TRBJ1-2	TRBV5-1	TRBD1	CASSWDSPNYGYTF	TGCGCCAGCAGCTGGGACAGCCCAAACTATGGCTACACCTTC
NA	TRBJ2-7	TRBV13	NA	CASSVWGLRSPYF	TGTGCCAGCAGCGTGTGGGGGTTGAGGTCTCCGTACTTC
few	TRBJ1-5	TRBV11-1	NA	CASSIGLEQPQHF	TGTGCCAGCAGCATCGGGTTAGAACAGCCCCAGCATTTT
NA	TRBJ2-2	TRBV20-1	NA	CSANRESNTGELFF	TGCAGTGCTAATAGGGAATCGAACACCGGGGAGCTGTTTTTT
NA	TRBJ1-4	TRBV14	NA	CASSQEFGGAGTLEKLFF	TGTGCCAGCAGCCAAGAATTCGGCGGTGCGGGGACGCTTGAAAAACTGTTTTTT
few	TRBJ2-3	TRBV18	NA	CASSPQGGLTSTDTQYF	TGTGCCAGCTCACCACAGGGGGGACTTACTAGCACAGATACGCAGTATTTT
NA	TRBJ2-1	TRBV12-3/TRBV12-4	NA	CASSLSGHEQFF	TGTGCCAGCAGCCTCTCCGGCCATGAGCAGTTCTTC
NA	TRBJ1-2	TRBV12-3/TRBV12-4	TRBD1	CASRDDGTGVGYTF	TGTGCCAGCAGAGACGACGGGACAGGGGTTGGCTACACCTTC
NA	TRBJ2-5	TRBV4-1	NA	CASSRQEGETQYF	TGCGCCAGCAGCCGTCAGGAGGGAGAGACCCAGTACTTC
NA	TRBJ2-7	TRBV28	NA	CASNGGASYEQYF	TGTGCCAGCAATGGGGGGGCCTCCTACGAGCAGTACTTC
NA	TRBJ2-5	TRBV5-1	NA	CASARVQETQYF	TGCGCCAGCGCGAGGGTTCAAGAGACCCAGTACTTC
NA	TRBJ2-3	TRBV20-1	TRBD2	CSASASGLGTDTQYF	TGCAGTGCTAGTGCTAGCGGGCTAGGCACAGATACGCAGTATTTT
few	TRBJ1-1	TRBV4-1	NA	CASSQDRRPGEAFF	TGCGCCAGCAGCCAAGACAGGCGTCCCGGAGAAGCTTTCTTT
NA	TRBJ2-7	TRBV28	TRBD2	CASTWGGSQYF	TGTGCCAGCACCTGGGGGGGGAGCCAGTACTTC
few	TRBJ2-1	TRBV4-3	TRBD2	CASSPFPSGGYNEQFF	TGCGCCAGCAGCCCATTCCCTAGCGGGGGCTACAATGAGCAGTTCTTC
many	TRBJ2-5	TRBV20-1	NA	CSARDPWTETQYF	TGCAGTGCTAGAGACCCCTGGACAGAGACCCAGTACTTC
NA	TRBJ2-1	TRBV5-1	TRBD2	CASSLYSAGEVNEQFF	TGCGCCAGCAGCTTGTATTCGGCGGGGGAGGTCAATGAGCAGTTCTTC
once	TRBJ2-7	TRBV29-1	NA	CSAGGVYEQYF	TGCAGCGCTGGAGGGGTATACGAGCAGTACTTC
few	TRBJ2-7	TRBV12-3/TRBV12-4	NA	CASSLTAGTYEQYF	TGTGCCAGCAGTTTAACGGCAGGGACCTACGAGCAGTACTTC
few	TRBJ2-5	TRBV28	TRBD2	CASRRLADYQETQYF	TGTGCCAGCAGAAGACTAGCGGATTACCAAGAGACCCAGTACTTC
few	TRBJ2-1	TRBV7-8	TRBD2	CASSSGRGAYYNEQFF	TGTGCCAGCAGCTCAGGGCGGGGGGCCTACTACAATGAGCAGTTCTTC
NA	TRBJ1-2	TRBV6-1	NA	CASSDLGARGYTF	TGTGCCAGCTCTGATCTGGGGGCGCGGGGCTACACCTTC
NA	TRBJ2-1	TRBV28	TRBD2	CASSFRRGFYNEQFF	TGTGCCAGCAGTTTTCGGCGGGGGTTCTACAATGAGCAGTTCTTC
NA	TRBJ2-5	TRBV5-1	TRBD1	CASSLWRVSDRVETQYF	TGCGCCAGCAGCTTGTGGCGGGTCTCGGACAGGGTGGAGACCCAGTACTTC
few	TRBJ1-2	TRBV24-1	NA	CATSGTKGPDGYTF	TGTGCCACCAGTGGTACCAAGGGTCCGGATGGCTACACCTTC
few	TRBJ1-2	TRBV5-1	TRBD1	CASSLSTGGPDGYTF	TGCGCCAGCAGCTTGTCGACAGGGGGGCCCGATGGCTACACCTTC